Shown below are 15 T cell receptor beta chains from a single sample sequenced in a study of early T cells in non-severe SARS-CoV-2 infection. MiXCR was run by TCRdb on the 5' RACE reads, yielding one entry per CDR3 protein. The data show about 40,000 distinct CDR3 sequences, 4.7% seen once. What was sequenced was whole blood. Source of these receptors: an adult who was a healthcare worker with PCR-confirmed SARS-CoV-2 infection or an uninfected control (not recorded which).

This clonotype showed up many times. The chain carries TRBV12-5 and TRBJ2-7; 8 bases are a match to TRBD1. The V segment lost 3 bases and the J segment 4 bases; nucleotides outside the gene matches: 8. CDR3 length: 15 residues. Germline V gene lookup returns CDR1 LGHNT and CDR2 FRNRAP. The CDR3 loop is CASGLWTGKVYEQYF. Written as DNA, the CDR3 is TGTGCTAGTGGTTTATGGACAGGGAAGGTTTACGAGCAGTACTTC.

In its sample, this clonotype was seen many times. The junction shows a germline mismatch at one end, possibly a read error. The CDR3 loop reads CASSLNTATIEKLFF. Here the CDR3 DNA reads TGTGCCAGCAGCTTGAACACGGCAACTATTGAAAAACTGTTTTTT. V gene TRBV7-2 combines with J gene TRBJ1-4; D not certain. The CDR3 has 15 residues. Germline CDR1 SGHTA, CDR2 FQGNSA.

The table lists this clonotype with many counts. The chain carries TRBV6-4 and TRBJ2-2; D is unresolved. The germline V gene encodes CDR1 MRHNA and CDR2 SNTAGT. There are 14 residues in the CDR3. The germline V and J ends were trimmed by 2 bases and 4 bases, with 8 bases remaining between them. CDR3 DNA sequence: TGTGCCAGCAGTGACACAGCCTCCACCGGGGAGCTGTTTTTT. Its translation is CASSDTASTGELFF.

This clonotype has ten or more counts. V and J are TRBV7-2 and TRBJ1-4; a possible D gene is TRBD1 (5 bases). There are 16 residues in the CDR3. CDR1 and CDR2 from the germline V gene are SGHTA and FQGNSA. V lost 10 bases to trimming and J lost 0 bases, with 18 bases between them. CDR3 region: CATKTSGGATNEKLFF. In nucleotides, the CDR3 is TGTGCCACCAAAACAAGCGGGGGTGCAACTAATGAAAAACTGTTTTTT.

This chain uses TRBV7-6 with TRBJ2-1; D is undetermined. Germline V gives CDR1 SGHVS, CDR2 FNYEAQ. The CDR3 has 13 residues. Trimming took off 1 base at V and 7 bases at J, with 8 bases between the two ends. In DNA form, the CDR3 reads TGTGCCAGCAGCTTAGGACTCCGTAATGAGCAGTTCTTC. It encodes CASSLGLRNEQFF.

This clonotype was counted a few times. The chain couples TRBV21-1 to TRBJ1-1. TRBV21-1 is flagged as a pseudogene. This CDR3 is 16 amino acids long. CDR3 sequence reads: CASSPTRRDSREGAFF. DNA for the CDR3: TGTGCCAGCAGCCCAACCCGCCGGGACTCCCGAGAGGGGGCTTTCTTT.

This clonotype was seen repeatedly, ten times or more. The chain combines TRBV6-5 with TRBJ2-3; 10 nucleotides agree with TRBD2. The germline CDR1 and CDR2 sequences are MNHEY and SVGAGI. V shed 4 bases and J 8 bases; nucleotides not matched to a gene: 9. The CDR3 sequence is 15 residues long. CDR3 nucleotide sequence: TGTGCCAGCAGTTCGATACTAGCGGGGCCTACTACGCAGTATTTT. This codes for CASSSILAGPTTQYF.

This clonotype showed up many times. The chain couples TRBV6-5 to TRBJ1-2; D is perhaps TRBD1 (6 bases). The CDR3 sequence is 13 residues long. V was cut by 5 bases and J by 3 bases, with 10 bases left in between. In germline, CDR1 is MNHEY, CDR2 SVGAGI. The CDR3 is CASSPGGDYGYTF. DNA of the CDR3: TGTGCCAGCAGTCCTGGGGGCGACTATGGCTACACCTTC.

This clonotype came up many times. The rearrangement uses TRBV7-9 and TRBJ2-3, with D tentatively TRBD2 (6 bases). V dropped 3 bases and J dropped 3 bases, with 16 bases sitting between them. Germline loops: CDR1 SEHNR, CDR2 FQNEAQ (reference sequence). The CDR3 consists of 16 residues. This CDR3 is CASSFSIGGETDTQYF. In nucleotides, the CDR3 is TGTGCCAGCAGCTTCTCTATTGGCGGGGAGACAGATACGCAGTATTTT.

Many counts were recorded for this clonotype. This sequence joins TRBV7-9 and TRBJ2-7; 10 bases line up with TRBD2. Germline V gene data show CDR1 as SEHNR and CDR2 as FQNEAQ (reference sequence). This CDR3 spans 16 amino acids. The junction had 17 bases not matched to a gene; V was cut back by 5 bases and J by 10 bases. The CDR3 bases are TGTGCCAGCAGCAAAGAACGAGCGGGAGGGCTTACCCGACAGTACTTC. This sequence encodes CASSKERAGGLTRQYF.

The chain recombines TRBV3-1 with TRBJ2-5; 11 bases fit TRBD1. This CDR3 contains 17 residues. Germline V lookup: CDR1 LGHDT, CDR2 YNNKEL (reference sequence). With V trimmed by 4 bases and J by 1 base, 8 bases remained unmatched. The CDR3 sequence: CASSLGTGGSGQETQYF. The DNA for the CDR3 is TGTGCCAGCAGCCTCGGGACAGGGGGTTCCGGCCAAGAGACCCAGTACTTC.

This clonotype was picked up a small number of times. The chain employs TRBV28 and TRBJ1-1, with D unclear. The germline V gene encodes CDR1 MDHEN and CDR2 SYDVKM. This CDR3 comprises 15 residues. Trimming left V 6 bases short and J 7 bases short, with 21 bases between. Here the CDR3 DNA reads TGTGCCAGCAGCCCTGAAAACCTTGGGAGGTTTGAAGCTTTCTTT. Its protein is CASSPENLGRFEAFF.

In its sample, this clonotype was seen a few times. The chain recombines TRBV20-1 with TRBJ2-7; D not resolved. The CDR3 totals 11 residues. Germline V gene sequence: CDR1 DFQATT, CDR2 SNEGSKA (reference sequence). The ends were cut back, 5 bases at V and 6 bases at J, with 11 bases in the middle. CDR3: CSAYYLGEQYF. CDR3 nucleotides: TGCAGTGCTTATTATCTCGGCGAGCAGTACTTC.

This clonotype has only a few counts. The chain employs TRBV5-1 and TRBJ2-1, with a weak D call TRBD2 (6 bases). The CDR3 sequence is 16 residues long. Germline V gene data show CDR1 as SGHRS and CDR2 as YFSETQ. Trimming shortened V by 0 bases and J by 4 bases, and 14 bases separated the two germline ends. This CDR3 reads CASSLDGAGLYNEQFF. CDR3 DNA: TGCGCCAGCAGCTTGGATGGGGCGGGGCTATACAATGAGCAGTTCTTC. The variable domain in full, with the rest retrieved from reference TRBV5-1 and TRBJ2-1, is KAGVTQTPRYLIKTRGQQVTLSCSPISGHRSVSWYQQTPGQGLQFLFEYFSETQRNKGNFPGRFSGRQFSNSRSEMNVSTLELGDSALYLCASSLDGAGLYNEQFFGPGTRLTVL.

This clonotype was counted many times. The chain couples TRBV7-6 to TRBJ1-4; a weak D match, TRBD1 (6 bases). The germline gives CDR1 SGHVS, CDR2 FNYEAQ. Trimming shortened V by 6 bases and J by 0 bases, and 23 bases separated the two germline ends. The CDR3 spans 19 residues. The CDR3 loop is CASSGLGQIGGATNEKLFF. The CDR3 DNA is TGTGCCAGCAGTGGATTGGGGCAAATAGGGGGAGCAACTAATGAAAAACTGTTTTTT.